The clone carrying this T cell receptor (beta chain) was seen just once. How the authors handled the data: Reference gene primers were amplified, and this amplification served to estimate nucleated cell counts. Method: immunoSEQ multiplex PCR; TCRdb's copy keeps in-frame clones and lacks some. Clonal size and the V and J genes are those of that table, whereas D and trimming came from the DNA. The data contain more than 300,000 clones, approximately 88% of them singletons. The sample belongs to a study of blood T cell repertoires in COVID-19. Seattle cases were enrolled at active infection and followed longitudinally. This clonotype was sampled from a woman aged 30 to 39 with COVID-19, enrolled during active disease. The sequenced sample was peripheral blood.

The CDR3 here is CASSASREMNTEAFF. As DNA, the CDR3 is TGTGCCAGCAGCGCCTCACGGGAGATGAACACTGAAGCTTTCTTT. The rearrangement links TRBV5-6 to TRBJ1-1; D is unresolved. Trimming shortened V by 4 bases and J by 0 bases, and 13 bases separated the two germline ends. The CDR3 loop spans 15 amino acids. Looked up from germline, CDR1 is SGHDT and CDR2 is YYEEEE.